Listed here are 2 T cell receptor beta chains from one sample, sequenced in a study of yellow fever vaccine responses in identical twins. In TCRdb, the RT-PCR reads were re-called with MiXCR into one record per CDR3 protein. The sample shows 30,000 to 35,000 distinct CDR3 sequences, approximately 54% of them seen only once. The sequences come from T cells from blood (PBMCs), unsorted or a sorted subset (not recorded which), collected before or after yellow fever vaccination (not recorded which). The origin of the receptors is a woman aged 18-35 years who received the yellow fever vaccine.

The V call is TRBV7-6, the J call TRBJ2-4; possibly TRBD1 for D (6 bases). V lost 1 base, J lost 6 bases, and 10 bases lay in between. From germline, CDR1 is SGHVS and CDR2 FNYEAQ. CDR3 length: 14 residues. Here the CDR3 DNA reads TGTGCCAGCAGCTTAGGACAGGTCACAAACATTCAGTACTTC. This encodes CASSLGQVTNIQYF.

This clonotype is a singleton in its sample. The chain has TRBV5-6 and TRBJ2-1; D not resolved. This CDR3 spans 11 amino acids. Trimming left V 0 bases short and J 8 bases short, with 3 bases between. Germline V gene sequence: CDR1 SGHDT, CDR2 YYEEEE. The chain's CDR3 is CASSLVDEQFF. Here the CDR3 DNA reads TGTGCCAGCAGCTTGGTCGATGAGCAGTTCTTC.